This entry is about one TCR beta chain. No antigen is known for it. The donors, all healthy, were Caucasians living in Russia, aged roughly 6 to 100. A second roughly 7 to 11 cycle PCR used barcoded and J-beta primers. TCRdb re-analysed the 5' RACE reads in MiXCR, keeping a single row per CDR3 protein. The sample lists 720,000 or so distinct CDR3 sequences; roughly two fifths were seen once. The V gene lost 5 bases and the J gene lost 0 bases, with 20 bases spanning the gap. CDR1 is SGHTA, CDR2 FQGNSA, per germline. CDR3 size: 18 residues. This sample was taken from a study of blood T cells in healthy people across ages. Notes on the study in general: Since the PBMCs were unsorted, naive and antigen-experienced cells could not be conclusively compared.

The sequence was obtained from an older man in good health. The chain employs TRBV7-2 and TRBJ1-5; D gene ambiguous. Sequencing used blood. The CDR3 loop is CASSRQAVGRDSNQPQHF. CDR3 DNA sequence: TGTGCCAGCAGCCGACAAGCCGTCGGACGGGATAGCAATCAGCCCCAGCATTTT.